This TCR beta chain was captured in a study of siplizumab effects on memory and regulatory T cells (dated by TCRdb to about 2019). For context, the study as a whole: The study looked at the effect of siplizumab, an anti-CD2 antibody, on alloreactive T-cell subsets in allogeneic mixed lymphocyte reactions made from human PBMCs.

Library preparation was by the immunoSEQ multiplex PCR assay. The deep sequencing platform assayed around 95,000 TCR templates per sample. Genomic DNA extracted from sorted T cells was used for TCRbeta CDR3 sequencing. As for the authors' bioinformatics: The R programming language was used for clonal analysis of the TCRbeta CDR3 data. Unstimulated samples were compared with post-reaction CFSE-low samples to define alloreactive CD4+ and CD8+ clones. Regulatory or non-regulatory origin of alloreactive CD4+ clones was assigned by matching sequences to the sorted unstimulated Treg and non-Treg repertoires. In its TCRdb copy, this immuneACCESS table keeps in-frame sequences only and misses some clones. Where compared with another copy, unresolved V genes explain less than half of these, and the others have no known cause. V, J and clone size are taken as reported in that table, and D and trimming were inferred from the DNA itself. The sample contains about 120,000 clones, 85% to 95% of them found a single time. The top ten clones comprise under 0.2% of the sample.

CDR1 and CDR2 (KGHSH, LQKENI) derive from the germline V gene. V and J lose 1 base and 0 bases, and a span of 13 bases separates them. The CDR3 numbers 16 residues from cysteine through phenylalanine. Only the CDR3 DNA is retained, 48 bases long and in frame from the first base. Sorted unstimulated T cells and proliferating T cells recovered from mixed lymphocyte reactions were subjected to TCRbeta CDR3 sequencing. Fresh whole blood from about 10 HLA-typed healthy donors served as the source for isolating PBMCs. To map where alloreactive clones came from, CD4+ non-regulatory T cells in the unstimulated state were FACS-sorted. Beyond this particular receptor, the publication reports: Whether proliferating Tregs from siplizumab cultures were suppressive was not functionally confirmed. Of the alloreactive CD4+ clones that could be mapped, the Treg-derived share averaged approximately 67% with siplizumab compared with 26.9% in control reactions. Unstimulated naive T cells appeared more diverse than memory T cells, and naive cells seemed to contribute substantially to the alloresponse. The cumulative frequency of alloreactive sequences traceable to unstimulated CD4+ memory T cells was significantly reduced by siplizumab. About 80-96% of proliferating CD4+ or CD8+ clones could not be given a naive or memory phenotype. Because sequences below about 10^-5 frequency were poorly captured, only a minor fraction of alloreactive clones could be mapped to unstimulated subsets.

Regarding this clone: Its antigen is unknown. Per-nucleotide qualities are absent, and no much larger clonotype sits a single base away.

The sequence came from a human donor in good health. The rearranged chain carries TRBV18 and TRBJ2-7; no D gene can be assigned with confidence. Sequencing input: non-Treg CD4+ T cells sorted from blood. The sample's cell subset or site label is to be understood as: FACS-sorted unstimulated CD4+ non-regulatory T cells. The CDR3: CASSPQALMSSYEQYF. The nucleotides read TGTGCCAGCTCACCACAGGCCTTGATGAGCTCCTACGAGCAGTACTTC.